This TCR beta chain was recovered during a study of shared clonotypes between healthy human individuals. Study conclusions and caveats: Rarefaction exposed incomplete sorted-subset sequencing despite large depth.

A CD45RA-negative memory subset and a CD45RA+ naive subset were separated from the CD4+ cells. For this clone: Its antigen is not identified.

V was trimmed by 2 bases and J by 5 bases, leaving 16 bases between them. Germline lookup yields CDR1 MNHNS and CDR2 SASEGT. The CDR3 contains 15 residues. Measured with immunoSEQ multiplex PCR; TCRdb has only the in-frame clones, and not every one. The table lists 2 million or so clones, 95% of them singletons. The sequencing input was naive CD4+ T cells sorted from blood. Subset described: CD45RA+ positively selected. V gene TRBV6-1 combines with J gene TRBJ2-7; no reliable D call. This TCR was sampled from a man aged 18 to 35 in good health. The CDR3 bases are TGTGCCAGCAGTGAAACCGGACGGTTCAAAAACGAGCAGTACTTC. Amino acids: CASSETGRFKNEQYF.